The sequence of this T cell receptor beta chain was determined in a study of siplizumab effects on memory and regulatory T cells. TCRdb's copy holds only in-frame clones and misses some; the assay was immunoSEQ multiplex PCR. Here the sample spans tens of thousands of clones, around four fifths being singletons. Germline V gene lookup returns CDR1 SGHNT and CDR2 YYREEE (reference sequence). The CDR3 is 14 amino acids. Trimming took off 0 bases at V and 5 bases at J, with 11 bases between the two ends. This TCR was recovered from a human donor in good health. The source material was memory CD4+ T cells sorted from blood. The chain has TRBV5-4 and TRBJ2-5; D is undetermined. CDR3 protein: CASSLADVGETQYF. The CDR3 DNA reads TGTGCCAGCAGCTTGGCGGATGTGGGGGAGACCCAGTACTTC.